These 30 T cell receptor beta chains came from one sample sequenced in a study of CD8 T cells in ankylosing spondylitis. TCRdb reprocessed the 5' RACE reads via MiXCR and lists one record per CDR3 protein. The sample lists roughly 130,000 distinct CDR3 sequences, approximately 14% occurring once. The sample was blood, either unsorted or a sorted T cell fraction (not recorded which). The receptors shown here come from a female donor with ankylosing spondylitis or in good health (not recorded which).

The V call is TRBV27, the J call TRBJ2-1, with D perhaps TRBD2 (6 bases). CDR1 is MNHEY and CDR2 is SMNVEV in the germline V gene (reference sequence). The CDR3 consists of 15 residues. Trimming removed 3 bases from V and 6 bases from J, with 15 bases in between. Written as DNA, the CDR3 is TGTGCCAGCAGTTTGGGGGGAACGGGTATCAATGAGCAGTTCTTC. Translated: CASSLGGTGINEQFF.

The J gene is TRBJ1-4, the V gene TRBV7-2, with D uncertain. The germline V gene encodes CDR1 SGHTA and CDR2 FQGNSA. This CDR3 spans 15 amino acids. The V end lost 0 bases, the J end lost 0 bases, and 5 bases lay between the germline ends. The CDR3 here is CASSLAYATNEKLFF. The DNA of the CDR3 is TGTGCCAGCAGCTTAGCGTATGCAACTAATGAAAAACTGTTTTTT.

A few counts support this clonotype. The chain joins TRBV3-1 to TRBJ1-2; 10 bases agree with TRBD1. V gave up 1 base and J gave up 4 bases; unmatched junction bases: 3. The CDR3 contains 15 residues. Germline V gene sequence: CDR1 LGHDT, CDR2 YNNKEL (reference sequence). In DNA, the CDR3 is TGTGCCAGCAGCCAAGGACAGGGGGCCTTCTATGGCTACACCTTC. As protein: CASSQGQGAFYGYTF.

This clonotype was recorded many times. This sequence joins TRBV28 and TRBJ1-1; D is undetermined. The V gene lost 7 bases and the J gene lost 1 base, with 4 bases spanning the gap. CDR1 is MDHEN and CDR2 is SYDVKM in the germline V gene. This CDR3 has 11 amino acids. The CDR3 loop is CASNRNTEAFF. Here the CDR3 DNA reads TGTGCCAGCAATAGGAACACTGAAGCTTTCTTT.

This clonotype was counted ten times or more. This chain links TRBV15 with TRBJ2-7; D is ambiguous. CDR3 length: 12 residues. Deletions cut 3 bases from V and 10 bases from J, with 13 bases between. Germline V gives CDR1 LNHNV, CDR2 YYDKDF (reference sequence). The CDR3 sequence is CATSRDEWIQYF. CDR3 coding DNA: TGTGCCACCAGCAGGGACGAGTGGATTCAGTACTTC.

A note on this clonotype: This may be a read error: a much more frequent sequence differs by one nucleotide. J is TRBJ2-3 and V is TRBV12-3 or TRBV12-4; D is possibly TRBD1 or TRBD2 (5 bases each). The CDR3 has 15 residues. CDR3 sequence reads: CVSNSHGARVDTQYF. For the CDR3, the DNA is TGTGTCAGCAATTCCCACGGGGCGCGTGTAGATACGCAGTATTTT.

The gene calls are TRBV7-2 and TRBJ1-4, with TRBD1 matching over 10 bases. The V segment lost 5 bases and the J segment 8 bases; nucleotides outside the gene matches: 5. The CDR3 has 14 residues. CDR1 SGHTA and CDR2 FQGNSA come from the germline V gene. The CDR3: CASSRDRGHEKLFF. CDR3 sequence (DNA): TGTGCCAGCAGCCGAGACAGGGGGCACGAAAAACTGTTTTTT.

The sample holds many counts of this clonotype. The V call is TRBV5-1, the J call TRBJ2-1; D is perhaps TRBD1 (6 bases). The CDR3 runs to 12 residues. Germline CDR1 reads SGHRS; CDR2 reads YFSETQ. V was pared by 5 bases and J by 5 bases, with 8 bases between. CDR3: CASRDSNNEQFF. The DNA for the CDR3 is TGCGCCAGCAGGGACAGTAACAATGAGCAGTTCTTC.

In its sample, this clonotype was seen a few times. CDR3 nucleotides: TGTGCCAGCAGCGCAGGGACTAGCGGGATGAATGAGCAGTTCTTC. It yields the protein CASSAGTSGMNEQFF. The rearrangement joins TRBV7-9 to TRBJ2-1; TRBD2 matches 13 bases. The CDR3 consists of 15 residues. The V segment lost 5 bases and the J segment 7 bases; nucleotides outside the gene matches: 5. The germline CDR1 and CDR2 sequences are SEHNR and FQNEAQ (reference sequence).

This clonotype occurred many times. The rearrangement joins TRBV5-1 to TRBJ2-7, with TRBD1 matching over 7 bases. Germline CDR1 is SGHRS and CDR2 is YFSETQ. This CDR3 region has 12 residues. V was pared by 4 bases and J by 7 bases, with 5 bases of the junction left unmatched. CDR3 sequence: CASSNTGAEQYF. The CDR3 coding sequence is TGCGCCAGCAGCAACACAGGGGCTGAGCAGTACTTC.

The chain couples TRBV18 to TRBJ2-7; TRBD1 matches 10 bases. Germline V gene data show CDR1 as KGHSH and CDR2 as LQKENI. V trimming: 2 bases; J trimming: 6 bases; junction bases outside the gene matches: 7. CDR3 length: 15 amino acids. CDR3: CASSPSGQGVGEQYF. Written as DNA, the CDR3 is TGTGCCAGCTCACCATCAGGACAGGGGGTAGGCGAGCAGTACTTC. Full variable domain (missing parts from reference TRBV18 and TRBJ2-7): NAGVMQNPRHLVRRRGQEARLRCSPMKGHSHVYWYRQLPEEGLKFMVYLQKENIIDESGMPKERFSAEFPKEGPSILRIQQVVRGDSAAYFCASSPSGQGVGEQYFGPGTRLTVT.

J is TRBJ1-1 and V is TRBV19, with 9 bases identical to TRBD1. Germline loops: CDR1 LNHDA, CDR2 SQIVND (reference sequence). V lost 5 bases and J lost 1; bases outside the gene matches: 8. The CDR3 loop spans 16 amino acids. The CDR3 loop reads CASSDLPGQGNTEAFF. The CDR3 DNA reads TGTGCCAGTAGTGATCTTCCGGGACAGGGGAACACTGAAGCTTTCTTT.

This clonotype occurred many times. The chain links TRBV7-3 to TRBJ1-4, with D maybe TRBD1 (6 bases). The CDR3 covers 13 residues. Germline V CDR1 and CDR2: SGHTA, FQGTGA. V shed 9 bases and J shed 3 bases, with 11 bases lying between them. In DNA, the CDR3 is TGTGCCAGTTCCCAGGGGCCTAATGAAAAACTGTTTTTT. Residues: CASSQGPNEKLFF.

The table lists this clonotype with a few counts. The CDR3 DNA sequence: TGTGCCAGCAGTTCGACAGGGTACACTGAAGCTTTCTTT. This encodes CASSSTGYTEAFF. V and J are TRBV27 and TRBJ1-1; TRBD1 agrees at 7 bases. The CDR3 runs 13 residues. CDR1 and CDR2 from the germline V gene are MNHEY and SMNVEV (reference sequence). Trimming removed 4 bases from V and 3 bases from J; junction bases left unmatched: 2.

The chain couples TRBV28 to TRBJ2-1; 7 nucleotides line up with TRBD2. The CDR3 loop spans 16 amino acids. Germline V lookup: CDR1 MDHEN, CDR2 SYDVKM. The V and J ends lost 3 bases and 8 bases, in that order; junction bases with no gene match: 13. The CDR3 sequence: CASSFGGGDGSYEQFF. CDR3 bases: TGTGCCAGCAGTTTTGGCGGGGGTGATGGGTCGTATGAGCAGTTCTTC.

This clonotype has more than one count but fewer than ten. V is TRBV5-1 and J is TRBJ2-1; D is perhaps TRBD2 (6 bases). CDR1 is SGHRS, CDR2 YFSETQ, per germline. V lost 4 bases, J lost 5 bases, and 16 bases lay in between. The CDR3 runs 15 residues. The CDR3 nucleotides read TGCGCCAGCAGCCCCGTCTCGGGAGAGAACAATGAGCAGTTCTTC. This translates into CASSPVSGENNEQFF. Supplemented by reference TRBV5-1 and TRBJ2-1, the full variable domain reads KAGVTQTPRYLIKTRGQQVTLSCSPISGHRSVSWYQQTPGQGLQFLFEYFSETQRNKGNFPGRFSGRQFSNSRSEMNVSTLELGDSALYLCASSPVSGENNEQFFGPGTRLTVL.

In DNA, the CDR3 is TGCACCAGCAGCCAACCTCTTAAACGCACAGATACGCAGTATTTT. This codes for CTSSQPLKRTDTQYF. The J gene is TRBJ2-3, the V gene TRBV1. TRBV1 is a known pseudogene. The CDR3 has 15 residues.

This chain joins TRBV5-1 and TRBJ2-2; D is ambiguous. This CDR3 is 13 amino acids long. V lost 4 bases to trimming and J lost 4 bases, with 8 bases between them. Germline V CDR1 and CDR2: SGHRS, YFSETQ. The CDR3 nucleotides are TGCGCCAGCAGCCTGATCGCCACCGGGGAGCTGTTTTTT. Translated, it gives CASSLIATGELFF.

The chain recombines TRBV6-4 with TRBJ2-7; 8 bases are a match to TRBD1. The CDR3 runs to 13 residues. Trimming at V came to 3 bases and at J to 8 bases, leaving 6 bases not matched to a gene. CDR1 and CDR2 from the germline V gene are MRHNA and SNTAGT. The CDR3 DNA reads TGTGCCAGCAGTGAGGTCGGACAGGGCCAGCAGTACTTC. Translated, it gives CASSEVGQGQQYF.

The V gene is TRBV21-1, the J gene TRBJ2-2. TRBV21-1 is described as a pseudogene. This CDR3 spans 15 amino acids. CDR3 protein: CASSKAPENTGELFF. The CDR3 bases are TGTGCCAGCAGCAAAGCGCCTGAGAACACCGGGGAGCTGTTTTTT.

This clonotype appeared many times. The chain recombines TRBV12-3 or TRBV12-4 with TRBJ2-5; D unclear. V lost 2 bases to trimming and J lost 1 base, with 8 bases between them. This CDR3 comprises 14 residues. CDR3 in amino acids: CASSLRRTQETQYF. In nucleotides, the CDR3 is TGTGCCAGCAGTTTAAGGCGGACCCAAGAGACCCAGTACTTC.

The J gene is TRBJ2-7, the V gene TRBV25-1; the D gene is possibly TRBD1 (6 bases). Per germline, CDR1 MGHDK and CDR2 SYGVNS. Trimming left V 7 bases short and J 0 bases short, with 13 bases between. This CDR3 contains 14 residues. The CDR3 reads CASTPAGDSYEQYF. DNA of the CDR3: TGTGCCAGCACCCCCGCAGGGGACTCCTACGAGCAGTACTTC.

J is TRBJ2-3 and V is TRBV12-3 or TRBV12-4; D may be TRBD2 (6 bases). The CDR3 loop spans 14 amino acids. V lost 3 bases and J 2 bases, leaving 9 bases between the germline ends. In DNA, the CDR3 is TGTGCCAGCAGTTTCGGGGGATTCACAGATACGCAGTATTTT. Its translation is CASSFGGFTDTQYF.

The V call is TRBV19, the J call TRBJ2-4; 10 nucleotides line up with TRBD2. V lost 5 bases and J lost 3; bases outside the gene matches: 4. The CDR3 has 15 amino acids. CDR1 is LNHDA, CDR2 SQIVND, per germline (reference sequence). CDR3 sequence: CASSELAGGKNIQYF. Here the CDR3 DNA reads TGTGCCAGTAGTGAGTTAGCGGGAGGCAAAAACATTCAGTACTTC.

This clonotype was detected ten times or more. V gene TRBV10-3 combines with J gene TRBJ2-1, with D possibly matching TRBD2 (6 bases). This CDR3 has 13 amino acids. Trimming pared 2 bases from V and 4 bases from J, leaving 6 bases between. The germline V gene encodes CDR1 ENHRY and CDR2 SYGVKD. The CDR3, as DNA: TGTGCCATCAGTGAGGCGGGGTACAATGAGCAGTTCTTC. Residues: CAISEAGYNEQFF.

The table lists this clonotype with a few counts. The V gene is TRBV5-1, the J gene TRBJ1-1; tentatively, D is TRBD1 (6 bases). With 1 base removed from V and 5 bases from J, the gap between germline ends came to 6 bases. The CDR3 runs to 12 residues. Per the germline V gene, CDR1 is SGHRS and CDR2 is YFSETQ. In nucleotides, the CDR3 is TGCGCCAGCAGCTTGCAGGGGACTGAAGCTTTCTTT. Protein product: CASSLQGTEAFF.

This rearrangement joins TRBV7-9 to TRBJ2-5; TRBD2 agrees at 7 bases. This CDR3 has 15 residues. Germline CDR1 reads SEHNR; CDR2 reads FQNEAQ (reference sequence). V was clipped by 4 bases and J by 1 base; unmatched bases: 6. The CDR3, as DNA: TGTGCCAGCAGCTGGGAGGGCCACTTCCAAGAGACCCAGTACTTC. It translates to CASSWEGHFQETQYF.

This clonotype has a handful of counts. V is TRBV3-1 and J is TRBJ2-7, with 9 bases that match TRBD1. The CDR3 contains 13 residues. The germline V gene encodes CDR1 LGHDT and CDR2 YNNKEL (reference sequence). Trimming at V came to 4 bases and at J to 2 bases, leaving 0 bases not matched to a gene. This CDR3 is CASSRDRAYEQYF. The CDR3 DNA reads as TGTGCCAGCAGCCGGGACAGGGCCTACGAGCAGTACTTC.

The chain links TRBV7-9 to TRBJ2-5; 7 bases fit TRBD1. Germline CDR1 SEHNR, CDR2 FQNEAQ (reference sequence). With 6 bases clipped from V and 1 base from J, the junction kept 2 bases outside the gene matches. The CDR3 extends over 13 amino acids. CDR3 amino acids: CASSGQAQETQYF. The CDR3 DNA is TGTGCCAGCAGTGGACAGGCCCAAGAGACCCAGTACTTC.

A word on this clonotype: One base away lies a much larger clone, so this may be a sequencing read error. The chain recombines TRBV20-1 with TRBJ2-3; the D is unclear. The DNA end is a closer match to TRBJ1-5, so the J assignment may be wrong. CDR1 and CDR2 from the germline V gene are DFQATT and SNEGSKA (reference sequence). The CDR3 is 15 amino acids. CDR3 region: CSARVREGPTDTQHF. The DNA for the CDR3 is TGCAGTGCTAGGGTGAGGGAAGGTCCCACAGATACGCAGCATTTT.